The 30 T cell receptor beta chains listed next were all sequenced from one sample in a study of graft-versus-host responses after intestinal transplantation. TCRdb keeps only in-frame clones here, not all; method: immunoSEQ multiplex PCR. The data show about 120,000 clones, with approximately 93% seen just once and roughly 1.2% held by the top ten. Antigen specificity for these receptors is unknown. Material: unstimulated CD8+ T cells sorted from spleen or lymph node cells, obtained before transplant. The origin of the receptors is a human donor who was the organ donor for an intestinal transplant.

The rearrangement links TRBV7-2 to TRBJ2-5; 11 nucleotides agree with TRBD2. The junction had 7 bases not matched to a gene; V was cut back by 5 bases and J by 5 bases. CDR3 length: 15 residues. CDR1 is SGHTA, CDR2 FQGNSA, per germline. CDR3 residues: CASSARLAGKETQYF. In DNA, the CDR3 is TGTGCCAGCAGCGCCCGACTAGCGGGAAAGGAGACCCAGTACTTC.

A single count supports this clone. The chain couples TRBV7-6 to TRBJ2-5, with 8 positions matching TRBD1. The CDR3 runs 15 residues. Per germline, CDR1 SGHVS and CDR2 FNYEAQ. V trimming: 2 bases; J trimming: 4 bases; junction bases outside the gene matches: 6. CDR3 in amino acids: CASSLLQGAGETQYF. The DNA of the CDR3 is TGTGCCAGCAGCTTACTCCAGGGGGCTGGAGAGACCCAGTACTTC.

The rearrangement joins TRBV9 to TRBJ2-3; D is undetermined. Trimming cost V 2 bases and J 5 bases, with 3 bases left between them. The CDR3 consists of 11 residues. Germline V gene data show CDR1 as SGDLS and CDR2 as YYNGEE. This chain's CDR3 is CASSVGDTQYF. The CDR3 DNA follows: TGTGCCAGCAGCGTGGGAGATACGCAGTATTTT. Based on the CDR3 plus reference TRBV9 and TRBJ2-3, the full variable domain is DSGVTQTPKHLITATGQRVTLRCSPRSGDLSVYWYQQSLDQGLQFLIQYYNGEERAKGNILERFSAQQFPDLHSELNLSSLELGDSALYFCASSVGDTQYFGPGTRLTVL.

This sequence joins TRBV29-1 and TRBJ2-1; 10 bases agree with TRBD2. There are 14 residues in the CDR3. The V gene end was trimmed by 3 bases and the J gene end by 10 bases; junction bases not matched to a gene: 9. Germline-derived CDR1 and CDR2 are SQVTM and ANQGSEA. CDR3 loop: CSVDPSGRASEQFF. The CDR3 DNA follows: TGCAGCGTTGATCCCAGCGGGAGGGCCAGCGAGCAGTTCTTC.

This chain uses TRBV7-9 with TRBJ1-2, with D perhaps TRBD1 (5 bases). V was shortened by 5 bases and J by 1 base, with 17 bases between the two germline ends. This CDR3 comprises 16 residues. Germline V gene data show CDR1 as SEHNR and CDR2 as FQNEAQ (reference sequence). CDR3 sequence: CASSPPPGANNYGYTF. CDR3 sequence (DNA): TGTGCCAGCAGCCCCCCACCTGGGGCCAATAACTATGGCTACACCTTC.

The chain recombines TRBV7-9 with TRBJ2-7; 10 bases line up with TRBD2. J was trimmed by 2 bases and V by 5 bases; bases with no gene match: 6. Germline values: CDR1 SEHNR, CDR2 FQNEAQ (reference sequence). The CDR3 is made up of 15 amino acids. CDR3 DNA sequence: TGTGCCAGCAGCATGACTAGCGGGTTGGCCTACGAGCAGTACTTC. Residues: CASSMTSGLAYEQYF. The entire variable domain, with the rest obtained from reference TRBV7-9 and TRBJ2-7, is as follows: DTGVSQNPRHKITKRGQNVTFRCDPISEHNRLYWYRQTLGQGPEFLTYFQNEAQLEKSRLLSDRFSAERPKGSFSTLEIQRTEQGDSAMYLCASSMTSGLAYEQYFGPGTRLTVT.

The V and J genes are TRBV29-1 and TRBJ2-1; D possibly corresponds to TRBD2 (6 bases). CDR1 and CDR2 from the germline V gene are SQVTM and ANQGSEA. V lost 0 bases and J 3 bases, leaving 12 bases between the germline ends. The CDR3 sequence is 15 residues long. The CDR3, as DNA: TGCAGCGTTGAAGATCGTGGGGGGAACTACAATGAGCAGTTCTTC. Protein product: CSVEDRGGNYNEQFF.

V usage is TRBV29-1 and J usage is TRBJ1-1; D gene ambiguous. Trimming removed 0 bases from V and 3 bases from J, with 11 bases in between. This CDR3 region has 14 residues. CDR1 SQVTM and CDR2 ANQGSEA come from the germline V gene. The CDR3 here is CSVEDLSVHTEAFF. CDR3 bases: TGCAGCGTTGAAGATCTCAGCGTACACACTGAAGCTTTCTTT.

The chain links TRBV6-5 to TRBJ2-4; TRBD1 might be the D (5 bases). Germline loops: CDR1 MNHEY, CDR2 SVGAGI. The V end was cut by 0 bases, the J end by 5 bases, with 11 bases between. This CDR3 comprises 15 residues. CDR3 amino acids: CASSYSTRAENIQYF. The CDR3 DNA follows: TGTGCCAGCAGTTACTCGACCAGGGCCGAAAACATTCAGTACTTC.

CDR3 DNA: TGTGCCAGCAGCCTGGGGACAGGGATGTTATTCTTC. Its translation is CASSLGTGMLFF. The chain uses TRBV7-3 and TRBJ2-1; 9 positions agree with TRBD1. Germline-derived CDR1 and CDR2 are SGHTA and FQGTGA. V dropped 5 bases and J dropped 16; count of bases not matched to a gene: 9. CDR3 length: 12 residues.

The V gene is TRBV27, the J gene TRBJ2-2; 7 positions agree with TRBD2. V was clipped by 6 bases and J by 7 bases; unmatched bases: 8. Germline CDR1 reads MNHEY; CDR2 reads SMNVEV (reference sequence). This CDR3 region has 14 residues. Here the CDR3 reads CASSLSGTVGELFF. CDR3 nucleotides: TGTGCCAGCAGCCTAAGCGGGACGGTCGGGGAGCTGTTTTTT.

The chain links TRBV6-6 to TRBJ2-7; a possible D gene is TRBD1 (8 bases). The V gene lost 6 bases and the J gene lost 4 bases, with 19 bases spanning the gap. Germline V CDR1 and CDR2: MNHNY, SVGAGI (reference sequence). CDR3 length: 15 residues. DNA for the CDR3: TGTGCCAGCAGCCACCGAGGACAGGGAGGGTACGAGCAGTACTTC. Its translation: CASSHRGQGGYEQYF.

This clone was counted a single time. The J gene is TRBJ2-3, the V gene TRBV2; 9 bases are a match to TRBD2. J lost 4 bases, V lost 7 bases, and 6 bases had no gene match. This CDR3 contains 14 residues. CDR1 and CDR2 from the germline V gene are SNHLY and FYNNEI. CDR3 in amino acids: CASIQREVADTQYF. CDR3 DNA: TGTGCCAGCATCCAGCGGGAGGTGGCAGATACGCAGTATTTT.

The rearrangement links TRBV27 to TRBJ1-2; D perhaps matches TRBD1 (5 bases). Germline CDR1 MNHEY, CDR2 SMNVEV (reference sequence). V was shortened by 5 bases and J by 2 bases, with 6 bases between the two germline ends. The CDR3 length is 12 residues. The CDR3 sequence is CASSPGNYGYTF. CDR3 nucleotides: TGTGCCAGCAGTCCAGGGAACTATGGCTACACCTTC.

The chain has TRBV7-9 and TRBJ2-5, with D possibly being TRBD1 (6 bases). CDR3 length: 17 residues. Trimming took 0 bases from V and 5 from J, leaving 19 bases between them. In germline, CDR1 is SEHNR, CDR2 FQNEAQ (reference sequence). Here the CDR3 DNA reads TGTGCCAGCAGCTTAGCGCTAGGGGGACGGATGGAGGAGACCCAGTACTTC. Its protein is CASSLALGGRMEETQYF.

The rearrangement links TRBV13 to TRBJ2-3, with TRBD2 matching over 11 bases. Germline CDR1 is PRHDT and CDR2 is FYEKMQ (reference sequence). After removal of 4 bases from V and 0 bases from J, the junction contained 0 bases not matched to a gene. The CDR3 contains 15 residues. CDR3 nucleotides: TGTGCCAGCAGCTGGACTAGCGGGAGCACAGATACGCAGTATTTT. Its translation is CASSWTSGSTDTQYF.

In its sample, this clone was seen once. This rearrangement joins TRBV19 to TRBJ2-5; D not certain. Trimming took 8 bases from V and 3 from J, leaving 22 bases between them. The CDR3 has 16 residues. Germline CDR1 and CDR2: LNHDA and SQIVND (reference sequence). The CDR3 loop is CASPNGFRTGKETQYF. The CDR3 DNA follows: TGTGCCAGTCCAAACGGTTTCCGGACGGGTAAAGAGACCCAGTACTTC.

The rearrangement joins TRBV28 to TRBJ2-7; D is possibly TRBD2 (5 bases). There are 15 residues in the CDR3. Trimming stripped 3 bases from V and 3 bases from J, with 15 bases between. CDR1 is MDHEN and CDR2 is SYDVKM in the germline V gene. The CDR3 sequence is CASSFNTEGNYEQYF. CDR3 nucleotides: TGTGCCAGCAGTTTTAACACCGAGGGAAACTACGAGCAGTACTTC.

This clone was seen only once. The V call is TRBV27, the J call TRBJ2-1, with 11 positions matching TRBD2. Germline CDR1 MNHEY, CDR2 SMNVEV (reference sequence). The CDR3 has 14 residues. V shed 6 bases, J shed 3 bases, and the junction held 1 base outside the gene matches. The chain's CDR3 is CASSGTSGYNEQFF. In nucleotides, the CDR3 is TGTGCCAGCAGCGGGACTAGCGGCTACAATGAGCAGTTCTTC.

The rearrangement joins TRBV4-1 to TRBJ1-2, with D maybe TRBD1 (6 bases). Germline loops: CDR1 MGHRA, CDR2 YSYEKL. The CDR3 covers 15 residues. Trimming took off 0 bases at V and 6 bases at J, with 14 bases between the two ends. CDR3 loop: CASSQDRRTENGYTF. In DNA form, the CDR3 reads TGCGCCAGCAGCCAAGATCGTCGGACAGAGAATGGCTACACCTTC.

The chain combines TRBV6-5 with TRBJ2-7, with 9 bases identical to TRBD2. V was pared by 5 bases and J by 7 bases, with 3 bases of the junction left unmatched. The CDR3 is 12 amino acids. Germline V gives CDR1 MNHEY, CDR2 SVGAGI. The CDR3 spells CASSSLAGEQYF. CDR3 nucleotide sequence: TGTGCCAGCAGTAGCCTAGCGGGAGAGCAGTACTTC.

The genes are TRBV7-2 and TRBJ2-7; 10 positions agree with TRBD2. The germline CDR1 and CDR2 sequences are SGHTA and FQGNSA. Trimming cost V 5 bases and J 5 bases; bases outside gene matches: 15. CDR3 length: 17 amino acids. CDR3 amino acids: CASSPLPASGSADEQYF. The CDR3 DNA reads as TGTGCCAGCAGCCCGCTCCCCGCTAGCGGGAGTGCCGACGAGCAGTACTTC.

The chain uses TRBV29-1 and TRBJ2-7; the D is unclear. There are 12 residues in the CDR3. Germline-derived CDR1 and CDR2 are SQVTM and ANQGSEA. Trimming left V 1 base short and J 5 bases short, with 9 bases between. The CDR3 DNA reads TGCAGCGTTGAAGTGCCTGGGGACGAGCAGTACTTC. This gives the protein CSVEVPGDEQYF.

This clone was detected only once. The genes are TRBV27 and TRBJ2-4; no definite D call. Germline V gives CDR1 MNHEY, CDR2 SMNVEV (reference sequence). The V gene lost 6 bases and the J gene lost 0 bases, with 9 bases spanning the gap. The CDR3 totals 14 residues. The CDR3 nucleotides read TGTGCCAGCAGCCCGGGTTTAGCCAAAAACATTCAGTACTTC. Translation: CASSPGLAKNIQYF.

The chain uses TRBV4-2 and TRBJ2-1; unclear D gene. The length of the CDR3 is 16 residues. V was cut by 0 bases and J by 0 bases, with 9 bases left in between. Per the germline V gene, CDR1 is LGHNA and CDR2 is YNFKEQ. CDR3 region: CASSQDLSYSYNEQFF. The CDR3 DNA reads TGTGCCAGCAGCCAAGATCTATCCTACTCCTACAATGAGCAGTTCTTC.

V usage is TRBV18 and J usage is TRBJ2-7, with TRBD1 matching over 9 bases. Trimming at V came to 3 bases and at J to 5 bases, leaving 8 bases not matched to a gene. The CDR3 has 15 amino acids. Germline CDR1 is KGHSH and CDR2 is LQKENI. CDR3 DNA: TGTGCCAGCTCACCCCGGGACAGGGACATGGACGAGCAGTACTTC. Its protein product is CASSPRDRDMDEQYF.

The V gene is TRBV5-1, the J gene TRBJ2-5, with D hard to call. Germline V gives CDR1 SGHRS, CDR2 YFSETQ. V was clipped by 6 bases and J by 0 bases, with 3 bases between them. The length of the CDR3 is 11 residues. The CDR3, as DNA: TGCGCCAGCAACTACCAAGAGACCCAGTACTTC. Translating it yields CASNYQETQYF.

The V and J genes are TRBV11-2 and TRBJ2-1; 10 bases line up with TRBD2. The ends lost 4 bases at V and 3 bases at J; junction bases unmatched: 3. The CDR3 is 15 residues long. The germline V gene has CDR1 SGHAT and CDR2 FQNNGV. For the CDR3, the DNA is TGTGCCAGCAGCTCCACTAGCGGGGACTACAATGAGCAGTTCTTC. Translating gives CASSSTSGDYNEQFF.

The chain recombines TRBV14 with TRBJ2-1; 11 bases agree with TRBD2. This CDR3 has 16 amino acids. Germline CDR1 and CDR2: SGHDN and FVKESK. The V and J ends lost 4 bases and 7 bases, in that order; junction bases with no gene match: 9. The CDR3 loop is CASSPLLAGGLNEQFF. The CDR3 DNA follows: TGTGCCAGCAGCCCCCTCCTAGCGGGAGGTCTGAATGAGCAGTTCTTC.

This clone is a singleton in its sample. V usage is TRBV30 and J usage is TRBJ2-7; D gene unclear. With 0 bases removed from V and 3 bases from J, the gap between germline ends came to 12 bases. The CDR3 consists of 14 residues. Germline lookup yields CDR1 GTSNPN and CDR2 SVGIG (reference sequence). The CDR3 DNA reads TGTGCCTGGAGTGTACCCGGTCTCGACTACGAGCAGTACTTC. This translates into CAWSVPGLDYEQYF.